Listed here are 27 T cell receptor beta chains from one sample, sequenced in a study of blood T cells in healthy people across ages (dated by TCRdb to between 2014 and 2016). Libraries were built with 5' RACE. TCRdb shows the sequencer as Illumina HiSeq 2500. A second PCR of 7 to 11 cycles was run with a J-beta primer mix and a sample-barcoded 5' primer. The public reads were reprocessed in TCRdb via fastp at Q25 and MiXCR, keeping in-frame beta chains. Identical CDR3 proteins give one entry, which carries the most common genes and DNA. For this sample there are some 640,000 distinct CDR3 sequences; approximately 30% appear just once. The ten largest clonotypes hold about a sixth of the sample. The sample comprised blood. The receptors originated from a woman of 80 years or more in good health.

This clonotype came up once. At one of its ends the junction is not consistent with the germline gene, which may arise from a read error. The genes are TRBV20-1 and TRBJ2-1; tentative D call: TRBD2 (5 bases). Germline lookup yields CDR1 DFQATT and CDR2 SNEGSKA (reference sequence). The CDR3 spans 13 residues. The CDR3 DNA follows: TGCAGTACTAGAGATTATGGCCAGAACGAGCAGTTCTTC. Translated, it gives CSTRDYGQNEQFF.

This clonotype was observed many times. CDR3 bases: TGTGCCAGCAGCTCTCTAAGGGGCTCCAAAAACATTCAGTACTTC. Amino acid sequence: CASSSLRGSKNIQYF. J is TRBJ2-4 and V is TRBV5-6, with D tentatively TRBD1 (5 bases). V lost 3 bases to trimming and J lost 2 bases, with 12 bases between them. CDR1 is SGHDT and CDR2 is YYEEEE in the germline V gene. There are 15 residues in the CDR3.

This clonotype was detected once. The V and J genes are TRBV7-2 and TRBJ2-1; the match to TRBD1 covers 12 bases. The CDR3 extends over 17 amino acids. CDR1 and CDR2 (germline): SGHTA, FQGNSA. V was clipped by 1 base and J by 9 bases; unmatched bases: 10. CDR3 bases: TGTGCCAGCAGCTTAGGGTTGGGGACAGGGGGCCTTGGTGAGCAGTTCTTC. This translates into CASSLGLGTGGLGEQFF.

This clonotype turned up a few times. This chain joins TRBV7-9 and TRBJ2-3; no definite D call. Trimming stripped 1 base from V and 1 base from J, with 9 bases between. Germline V gene data show CDR1 as SEHNR and CDR2 as FQNEAQ (reference sequence). The CDR3 totals 15 residues. CDR3 amino acids: CASSLVGLRTDTQYF. In DNA form, the CDR3 reads TGTGCCAGCAGCTTAGTGGGTCTCCGCACAGATACGCAGTATTTT.

As to this clonotype: Sequence at one end of the junction differs from germline and may be a read error. V gene TRBV7-9 combines with J gene TRBJ1-1; possibly TRBD1 for D (6 bases). Germline lookup yields CDR1 SEHNR and CDR2 FQNEAQ (reference sequence). This CDR3 region has 14 residues. The CDR3 spells CASSPRGPNTEALF. DNA of the CDR3: TGTGCCAGCAGCCCCAGGGGTCCGAACACTGAAGCTTTGTTT.

The sample holds many counts of this clonotype. The V call is TRBV27, the J call TRBJ1-6; 7 bases are shared with TRBD1. Germline assignment: CDR1 MNHEY and CDR2 SMNVEV (reference sequence). Trimming cost V 4 bases and J 7 bases; bases outside gene matches: 4. This CDR3 region has 14 residues. This CDR3 reads CASSYDRDNSPLHF. In DNA, the CDR3 is TGTGCCAGCAGTTATGACAGGGACAATTCACCCCTCCACTTT.

This clonotype was counted ten times or more. The genes are TRBV7-2 and TRBJ2-3; the match to TRBD2 covers 9 bases. Trimming at V came to 1 base and at J to 7 bases, leaving 9 bases not matched to a gene. The CDR3 runs to 16 residues. Germline CDR1 SGHTA, CDR2 FQGNSA. This CDR3 is CASSLGGGGVTNTQYF. CDR3 nucleotide sequence: TGTGCCAGCAGCTTAGGAGGCGGGGGGGTCACGAATACGCAGTATTTT.

This clonotype was observed a few times. A much larger clone differs by one base, so this may be a read error. The rearrangement joins TRBV7-8 to TRBJ2-1, with unresolved D. Germline CDR1 SGHVS, CDR2 FQNEAQ. The CDR3 is made up of 15 amino acids. The CDR3 nucleotides read TGTGCCAGCAGCTTATTAGTAGGGTCCTACGATGAGCAGTTCTTC. Its translation: CASSLLVGSYDEQFF.

V and J are TRBV20-1 and TRBJ2-7, with D unclear. Germline loops: CDR1 DFQATT, CDR2 SNEGSKA (reference sequence). The CDR3 sequence is 14 residues long. Trimming stripped 1 base from V and 7 bases from J, with 17 bases between. CDR3 loop: CSARATLRKDEQYF. CDR3 coding DNA: TGCAGTGCTAGAGCTACCCTCCGGAAGGATGAGCAGTACTTC.

The chain couples TRBV5-1 to TRBJ2-5; D is possibly TRBD2 (5 bases). V was clipped by 3 bases and J by 0 bases, with 15 bases between them. Germline V gene lookup returns CDR1 SGHRS and CDR2 YFSETQ. The CDR3 is made up of 16 amino acids. CDR3 DNA sequence: TGCGCCAGCAGCTCGGGGAGTAGCTCGTACCAAGAGACCCAGTACTTC. Protein product: CASSSGSSSYQETQYF.

This chain joins TRBV10-2 and TRBJ2-5, with D uncertain. The J call may be mistaken, given a closer DNA end match to TRBJ2-4. CDR3 length: 16 residues. Germline loops: CDR1 WSHSY, CDR2 SAAADI. The CDR3 coding sequence is TGCGCCAGCAGTGAGCTCACCCGGGTAGGCAAAAACATTCAGTACTTC. It encodes CASSELTRVGKNIQYF.

Remarks on this clonotype: A much larger clone lies one base from this, so it may be a read error. The chain combines TRBV20-1 with TRBJ1-4; weak D call: TRBD1 (5 bases). Germline V gene lookup returns CDR1 DFQATT and CDR2 SNEGSKA (reference sequence). The CDR3 has 12 amino acids. The CDR3 protein is CSAPQGPEKRFF. In DNA, the CDR3 is TGCAGTGCTCCCCAGGGCCCTGAAAAACGGTTTTTT.

The rearrangement links TRBV12-3 or TRBV12-4 to TRBJ1-6, with TRBD1 as a possible D gene (5 bases). The V end was cut by 6 bases, the J end by 9 bases, with 27 bases between. The CDR3 has 18 residues. In nucleotides, the CDR3 is TGTGCCAGCAGCCCGGGGACCCCGAGGCGTAATTTTCGTTCACCCCTCCACTTT. It translates to CASSPGTPRRNFRSPLHF.

This clonotype was seen repeatedly, ten times or more. The V and J genes are TRBV27 and TRBJ2-7; no definite D call. The germline CDR1 and CDR2 sequences are MNHEY and SMNVEV (reference sequence). The CDR3 loop spans 14 amino acids. Trimming took off 5 bases at V and 2 bases at J, with 13 bases between the two ends. The CDR3 nucleotides read TGTGCCAGCAGTCTAAACCCCCCCACCTACGAGCAGTACTTC. This gives the protein CASSLNPPTYEQYF.

This clonotype was seen repeatedly, ten times or more. The rearrangement links TRBV5-1 to TRBJ1-1; 7 bases align to TRBD1. The V gene end was trimmed by 4 bases and the J gene end by 1 base; junction bases not matched to a gene: 4. The CDR3 has 14 amino acids. In germline, CDR1 is SGHRS, CDR2 YFSETQ. The CDR3 DNA reads as TGCGCCAGCAGCGCCGGACAGGCGAACACTGAAGCTTTCTTT. Translating it yields CASSAGQANTEAFF.

In its sample, this clonotype was seen many times. A much larger clone differs from this one at a single base, so this may be a read error. J is TRBJ2-3 and V is TRBV6-1, with D possibly called TRBD1 or TRBD2 (6 bases each). Germline-derived CDR1 and CDR2 are MNHNS and SASEGT. With 6 bases removed from V and 3 bases from J, the gap between germline ends came to 13 bases. This CDR3 contains 14 residues. The CDR3 DNA sequence: TGTGCCAGCAGGGCCCTAGGGGGGACAGATACGCAGTATTTT. Its translation is CASRALGGTDTQYF.

This clonotype was seen a few times. This chain connects TRBV2 to TRBJ2-5; no clear D. CDR1 is SNHLY, CDR2 FYNNEI, per germline. Trimming left V 3 bases short and J 7 bases short, with 9 bases between. This CDR3 has 12 residues. The CDR3 is CASSEERRTQYF. The CDR3 bases are TGTGCCAGCAGTGAGGAACGCAGGACCCAGTACTTC.

There are many counts of this clonotype. V is TRBV6-5 and J is TRBJ2-1; 8 bases match TRBD1. V lost 6 bases and J lost 7; bases outside the gene matches: 2. The CDR3 has 12 amino acids. Germline loops: CDR1 MNHEY, CDR2 SVGAGI. CDR3 sequence: CASRGQGNEQFF. The CDR3 DNA follows: TGTGCCAGCAGAGGACAGGGAAATGAGCAGTTCTTC.

The chain links TRBV12-3 or TRBV12-4 to TRBJ1-5; perhaps TRBD1 as D (6 bases). V lost 6 bases and J 12 bases, leaving 18 bases between the germline ends. This CDR3 is built from 13 residues. CDR3 bases: TGTGCCAGCAGACCTACTACGGGGGGACACCAGCATTTT. It encodes CASRPTTGGHQHF.

The sample holds many counts of this clonotype. The CDR3 DNA reads TGTGCCAGCAGCTCTACGGGGGTCCTCTCCTACAATGAGCAGTTCTTC. This sequence encodes CASSSTGVLSYNEQFF. This chain connects TRBV5-5 to TRBJ2-1, with D possibly TRBD2 on 6 matching bases. Germline lookup yields CDR1 SGHKS and CDR2 YYEKEE (reference sequence). V shed 3 bases and J shed 0 bases, with 13 bases lying between them. The CDR3 runs to 16 residues.

This clonotype was seen repeatedly, ten times or more. The chain has TRBV7-9 and TRBJ1-1, with D unresolved. This CDR3 contains 12 residues. V was trimmed by 3 bases and J by 6 bases, leaving 8 bases between them. Germline values: CDR1 SEHNR, CDR2 FQNEAQ (reference sequence). The CDR3 nucleotides are TGTGCCAGCAGCTTGATTCTGGCTGAAGCTTTCTTT. As protein: CASSLILAEAFF. The variable domain in full, completed from reference TRBV7-9 and TRBJ1-1, reads DTGVSQNPRHKITKRGQNVTFRCDPISEHNRLYWYRQTLGQGPEFLTYFQNEAQLEKSRLLSDRFSAERPKGSFSTLEIQRTEQGDSAMYLCASSLILAEAFFGQGTRLTVV.

To note about this clonotype: A much larger clone lies a single base off, so this may be a read error. V gene TRBV7-3 combines with J gene TRBJ2-1, with 9 bases identical to TRBD1. CDR1 and CDR2 from the germline V gene are SGHTA and FQGTGA. V shed 5 bases and J 7 bases; nucleotides not matched to a gene: 9. The CDR3 has 15 amino acids. This CDR3 reads CASSQSFGTGNEQFF. In DNA, the CDR3 is TGTGCCAGCAGCCAAAGCTTCGGGACAGGGAATGAGCAGTTCTTC.

This clonotype was detected only a few times. The chain carries TRBV6-2 or TRBV6-3 and TRBJ1-5; D is unclear. Germline V lookup: CDR1 MNHEY, CDR2 SVGEGT. This CDR3 contains 16 residues. V lost 2 bases and J lost 8, with 19 bases in between. CDR3 sequence reads: CASSYGVRRPKEPQHF. In DNA form, the CDR3 reads TGTGCCAGCAGTTACGGGGTCCGGAGACCGAAGGAGCCCCAGCATTTT.

To note about this clonotype: A much larger clone lies a single base off, so this may be a read error. The chain employs TRBV21-1 and TRBJ2-3; the DNA was not used to check the table's D call, TRBD1. TRBV21-1 is a pseudogene segment. The CDR3 runs 16 residues. CDR3 DNA sequence: TGTGCCTGCAGCAGCGGGACAGGGGGCGGCACAGATACGCAGTATTTT. This encodes CACSSGTGGGTDTQYF.

The gene calls are TRBV2 and TRBJ1-4; a weak D match, TRBD1 (5 bases). The CDR3 extends over 16 amino acids. The V gene's germline CDR1 is SNHLY and CDR2 FYNNEI. Trimming took off 7 bases at V and 2 bases at J, with 17 bases between the two ends. The CDR3 nucleotides read TGTGCCAGCACGGGCAGGGCTAACAGGACTAATGAAAAACTGTTTTTT. Its protein is CASTGRANRTNEKLFF.

This clonotype was detected many times. J is TRBJ2-3 and V is TRBV15; D is unresolved. The CDR3 has 12 amino acids. Trimming took off 2 bases at V and 4 bases at J, with 4 bases between the two ends. CDR1 is LNHNV and CDR2 is YYDKDF in the germline V gene (reference sequence). The CDR3 region has the DNA TGTGCCACCAGCAGATTATCAGATACGCAGTATTTT. Protein sequence: CATSRLSDTQYF. Combining the CDR3 with reference TRBV15 and TRBJ2-3 gives the whole variable domain DAMVIQNPRYQVTQFGKPVTLSCSQTLNHNVMYWYQQKSSQAPKLLFHYYDKDFNNEADTPDNFQSRRPNTSFCFLDIRSPGLGDTAMYLCATSRLSDTQYFGPGTRLTVL.

This clonotype was seen at least ten times. This chain connects TRBV9 to TRBJ2-7; D is uncertain. Germline CDR1 is SGDLS and CDR2 is YYNGEE. Trimming took off 3 bases at V and 0 bases at J, with 16 bases between the two ends. This CDR3 region has 16 residues. The CDR3 protein is CASSESYLDSSYEQYF. The CDR3 DNA sequence: TGTGCCAGCAGCGAATCTTATCTAGATAGCTCCTACGAGCAGTACTTC.